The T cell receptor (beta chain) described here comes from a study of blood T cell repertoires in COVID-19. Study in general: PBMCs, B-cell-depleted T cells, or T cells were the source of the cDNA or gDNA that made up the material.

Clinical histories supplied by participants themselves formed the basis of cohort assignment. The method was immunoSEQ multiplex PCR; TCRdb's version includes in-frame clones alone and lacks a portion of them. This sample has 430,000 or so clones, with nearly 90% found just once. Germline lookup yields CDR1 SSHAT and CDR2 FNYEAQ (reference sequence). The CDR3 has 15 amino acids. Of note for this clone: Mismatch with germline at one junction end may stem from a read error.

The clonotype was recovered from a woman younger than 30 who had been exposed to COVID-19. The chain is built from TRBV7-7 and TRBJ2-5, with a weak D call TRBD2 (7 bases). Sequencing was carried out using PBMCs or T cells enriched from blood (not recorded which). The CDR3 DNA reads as TGTGCTAGCAGCTCACTGGGGGCGGGGGTTGAGACCCAGTACTTC. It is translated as CASSSLGAGVETQYF. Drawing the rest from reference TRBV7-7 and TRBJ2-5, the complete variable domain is GAGVSQSPRYKVTKRGQDVTLRCDPISSHATLYWYQQALGQGPEFLTYFNYEAQPDKSGLPSDRFSAERPEGSISTLTIQRTEQRDSAMYRCASSSLGAGVETQYFGPGTRLLVL.